The source of this TCR beta chain is a study of PD-1 blockade in classical Hodgkin lymphoma. Time point: newly diagnosed, previously untreated cHL patient sample. Magnetic negative selection was used to purify CD4+ T cells from PBMCs that had been thawed. J lost 5 bases, V lost 1 base, and 4 bases had no gene match. The length of the CDR3 is 15 residues. The V gene's germline CDR1 is LNHNV and CDR2 YYDKDF (reference sequence). Worth noting for this clone: Antigen: not known.

Assay: immunoSEQ multiplex PCR; the TCRdb copy retains only in-frame clones and omits some. Among fewer than 40,000 clones listed, less than 90% were seen once. General study points: Nothing has yet pinned down what causes the repertoire differences, possibly disease activity or prior therapy.

The sequencing sample was made of CD4+ T cells from blood. The rearrangement links TRBV15 to TRBJ2-3, with 9 bases aligning to TRBD1. The receptor was isolated from a human donor with classical Hodgkin lymphoma. CDR3 sequence reads: CATSRGGQGQDTQYF. The CDR3 bases are TGTGCCACCAGCAGAGGCGGACAGGGGCAAGATACGCAGTATTTT.